This is a list of T cell receptor beta chains from one sample in a study of T cells in Graves' hyperthyroidism and ophthalmopathy. A single record per CDR3 protein comes from TCRdb applying MiXCR to the multiplex PCR reads. Here the sample spans around 600,000 distinct CDR3 sequences, 14% being singletons. What was sequenced was blood. Receptor source: a woman in her late teens or twenties with Graves' ophthalmopathy. The CDR3 runs from the conserved cysteine through the conserved F or W. The D gene is left open where the match is weak. Clone size, where shown, is once, few, many, or a class for clones that have expanded.

14,.,TRBV19,.,TRBJ2-2,TGTGCCAGTAGTTACAGGGCAGGCACCGGGGAGCTGTTTTTT,CASSYRAGTGELFF
14,.,TRBV11-3,.,TRBJ1-1,TGTGCCAGCAGCATGCGAGGGGGAAGGACTGAAGCTTTCTTT,CASSMRGGRTEAFF
11,.,TRBV19,.,TRBJ1-2,TGTGCCAGTAGTATTGGCTATGGCTACACCTTC,CASSIGYGYTF
15,.,TRBV30,few,TRBJ2-3,TGTGCCTGGACAATAACAGGGATCGGCACAGATACGCAGTATTTT,CAWTITGIGTDTQYF
15,.,TRBV20-1,many,TRBJ2-3,TGCAGTGCTAGAGATTTTGGAGTACGCACAGATACGCAGTATTTT,CSARDFGVRTDTQYF
14,.,TRBV5-5,.,TRBJ1-6,TGTGCCAGCAGCTTGGCGGGGGACTATTCACCCCTCCACTTT,CASSLAGDYSPLHF
15,.,TRBV7-3,many,TRBJ1-2,TGTGCCAGCAGCTTACGGGGAACCGGAGAATCTGGCTACACCTTC,CASSLRGTGESGYTF
12,.,TRBV6-2/TRBV6-3,many,TRBJ2-1,TGTGCCAGCAGCTTAGGAGTCAATGAGCAGTTCTTC,CASSLGVNEQFF
13,TRBD1,TRBV7-2,many,TRBJ2-1,TGTGCCAGCAGCGGACAGGGGGCCAGTGAGCAGTTCTTC,CASSGQGASEQFF
14,.,TRBV28,many,TRBJ1-1,TGTGCCAGCGGTCGCCTGCGAGTTTACACTGAAGCTTTCTTT,CASGRLRVYTEAFF
15,TRBD1,TRBV7-2,many,TRBJ1-6,TGTGCCAGCAGCCCGGGACAGGGTTTGAATTCACCCCTCCACTTT,CASSPGQGLNSPLHF
14,.,TRBV20-1,few,TRBJ1-1,TGCAGTGCCAGGGTGGGTGGCAGCGGCACTGAAGCTTTCTTT,CSARVGGSGTEAFF